This T cell receptor beta chain stems from a study of T cell responses to AZD1222 COVID-19 vaccine. Germline V gene sequence: CDR1 LGHNA, CDR2 YNFKEQ. This CDR3 contains 15 residues. The V and J ends lost 1 base and 5 bases respectively, with 12 bases between them. Findings and limits, study-wide: Targeting of unmutated variant regions was reportedly seen in nearly half of spike-specific TCRs.

Assay: immunoSEQ multiplex PCR; the TCRdb copy retains only in-frame clones and omits some. In the table there are 110,000 to 150,000 clones, more than 70% of which are singletons. This clone showed up just a few times. The antigen remains undetermined. Sequencing used peripheral blood, obtained 28 days after the second AZD1222 dose. The sequence derives from an adult who received the AZD1222 COVID-19 vaccine. The chain couples TRBV4-2 to TRBJ1-5; D is ambiguous. CDR3 in amino acids: CASSQASSGDQPQHF. CDR3 DNA: TGTGCCAGCAGCCAAGCTTCTAGTGGCGATCAGCCCCAGCATTTT.